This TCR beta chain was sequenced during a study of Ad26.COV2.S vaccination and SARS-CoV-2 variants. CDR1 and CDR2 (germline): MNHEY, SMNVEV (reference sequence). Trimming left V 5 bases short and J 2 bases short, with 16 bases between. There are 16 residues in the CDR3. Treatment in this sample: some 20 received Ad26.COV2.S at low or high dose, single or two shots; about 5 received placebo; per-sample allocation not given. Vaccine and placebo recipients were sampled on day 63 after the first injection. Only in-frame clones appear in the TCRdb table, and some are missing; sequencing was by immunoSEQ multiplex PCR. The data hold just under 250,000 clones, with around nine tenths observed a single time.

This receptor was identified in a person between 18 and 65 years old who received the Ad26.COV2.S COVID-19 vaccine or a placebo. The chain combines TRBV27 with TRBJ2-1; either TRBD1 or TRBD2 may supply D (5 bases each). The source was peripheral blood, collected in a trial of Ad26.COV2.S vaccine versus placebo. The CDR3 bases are TGTGCCAGCAGTCTTTTCCGGTCGGGGCCCTACAATGAGCAGTTCTTC. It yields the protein CASSLFRSGPYNEQFF.